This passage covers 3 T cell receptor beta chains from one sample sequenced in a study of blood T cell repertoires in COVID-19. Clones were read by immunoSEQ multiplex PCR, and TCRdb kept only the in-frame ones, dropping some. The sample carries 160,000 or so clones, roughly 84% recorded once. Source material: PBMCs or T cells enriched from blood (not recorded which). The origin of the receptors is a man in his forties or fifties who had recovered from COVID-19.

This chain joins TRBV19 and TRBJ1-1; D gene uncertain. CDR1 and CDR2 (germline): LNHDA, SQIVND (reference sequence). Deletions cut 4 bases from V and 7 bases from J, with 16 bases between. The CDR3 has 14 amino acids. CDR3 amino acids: CASSKATRSDEAFF. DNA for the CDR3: TGTGCCAGTAGTAAGGCGACACGGTCGGATGAAGCTTTCTTT.

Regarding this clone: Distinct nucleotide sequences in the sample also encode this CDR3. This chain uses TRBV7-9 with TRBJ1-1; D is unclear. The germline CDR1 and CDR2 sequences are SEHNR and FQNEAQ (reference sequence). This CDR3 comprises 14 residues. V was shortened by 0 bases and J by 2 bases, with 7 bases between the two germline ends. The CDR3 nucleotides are TGTGCCAGCAGCTTAGCGGCAGGAAACACTGAAGCTTTCTTT. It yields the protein CASSLAAGNTEAFF.

The CDR3 DNA reads TGCGCCAGCAGCTCGGGACAGCTATACGAGCAGTACTTC. It encodes CASSSGQLYEQYF. The chain has TRBV5-1 and TRBJ2-7; 7 bases line up with TRBD1. Losses at the gene ends were 3 bases for V and 4 bases for J; bases not matched to a gene: 4. CDR3 length: 13 residues. Germline V gives CDR1 SGHRS, CDR2 YFSETQ.